The sequence of this T cell receptor beta chain was determined in a study of blood T cell repertoires in COVID-19. In the study overall: Material from acute and convalescent COVID-19 was sourced from the United States, Italy and Spain. From T cells, B-cell-depleted T cells, or PBMCs came the material, which was cDNA or gDNA.

In the study's own analysis: By means of reference gene primer amplification, nucleated cell counts were estimated. Sequencing used immunoSEQ multiplex PCR; TCRdb keeps in-frame clones, though not all of them. From that table come the V and J calls and clone size; the DNA was used to work out D and trimming. Found here are around 25,000 clones, 88% of them singletons; the top ten hold more than 7.5%. The trim removed 3 bases at V and 8 bases at J, leaving 6 bases unmatched. There are 14 residues in the CDR3. Germline V gives CDR1 SGHNT, CDR2 YYREEE (reference sequence). The TCR sequence derives from a woman aged 45-59 years with active COVID-19. Sequencing used peripheral blood. This sequence joins TRBV5-4 and TRBJ1-4; 8 bases agree with TRBD1. CDR3 coding DNA: TGTGCCAGCAGCTCCGGGACAGGACGCGAAAAACTGTTTTTT. Its translation is CASSSGTGREKLFF.